The T cell receptor (beta chain) under discussion was sequenced for a study of blood T cell repertoires in COVID-19. Study overall: T cells, B-cell-depleted T cells, or PBMCs supplied cDNA or gDNA.

There are 12 residues in the CDR3. V was trimmed by 9 bases and J by 2 bases, leaving 10 bases between them. Germline assignment: CDR1 KGHDR and CDR2 SFDVKD. Cohorts were based on clinical histories the participants reported. The repertoire was sequenced with immunoSEQ multiplex PCR; TCRdb's copy has only in-frame clones and lacks some. The table lists 300,000 to 500,000 clones, 85% to 90% of them singletons. This sequence originates from a woman in her twenties or thirties with acute COVID-19. The sample was PBMCs or T cells enriched from blood (not recorded which). V gene TRBV24-1 combines with J gene TRBJ2-7, with D unclear. CDR3 region: CATPRRAYEQYF. The CDR3 DNA sequence: TGTGCCACCCCCCGACGGGCCTACGAGCAGTACTTC.